The 26 T cell receptor beta chains below were found in one sample sequenced in a study of CD8 T cells in Susac syndrome. RNA was extracted with the RNeasy kit, and a quantity of about 0.45 to 1 ug was reverse transcribed using random hexamers. MiXCR, run by TCRdb on the immunoSEQ multiplex PCR reads, gives a single entry per CDR3 protein. The data hold roughly 200,000 distinct CDR3 sequences, with about 95% observed a single time. Sequencing was carried out using CD4+ T cells from PBMCs. The receptor set was obtained from a human donor with Susac syndrome.

V and J are TRBV20-1 and TRBJ2-3; the match to TRBD2 covers 9 bases. Trimming took 0 bases from V and 9 from J; bases not matched to a gene: 4. The CDR3 is 13 residues long. Germline CDR1 is DFQATT and CDR2 is SNEGSKA (reference sequence). DNA of the CDR3: TGCAGTGCTAGAGATCGGAGCGGGAGGACGCAGTATTTT. The encoded protein is CSARDRSGRTQYF.

This sequence joins TRBV2 and TRBJ2-3; 7 positions match TRBD1. With V trimmed by 7 bases and J by 0 bases, 7 bases remained unmatched. The CDR3 covers 15 residues. CDR1 and CDR2 (germline): SNHLY, FYNNEI. CDR3 sequence (DNA): TGTGCCAGCACTCGGGACAGCCTTAGCACAGATACGCAGTATTTT. This sequence encodes CASTRDSLSTDTQYF.

The genes are TRBV10-2 and TRBJ1-1; tentatively, D is TRBD1 (6 bases). The CDR3 is 12 residues long. With 4 bases removed from V and 3 bases from J, the gap between germline ends came to 6 bases. Germline lookup yields CDR1 WSHSY and CDR2 SAAADI. The CDR3 loop is CASSAGDTEAFF. As DNA, the CDR3 is TGCGCCAGCAGTGCAGGGGACACTGAAGCTTTCTTT.

The chain combines TRBV4-2 with TRBJ2-5; 10 bases line up with TRBD1. Germline V CDR1 and CDR2: LGHNA, YNFKEQ. J was trimmed by 5 bases and V by 3 bases; bases with no gene match: 9. CDR3 length: 16 residues. The CDR3 DNA is TGTGCCAGCAGCCAGGCGACAGGGGGCATTGAGGAGACCCAGTACTTC. It encodes CASSQATGGIEETQYF.

This rearrangement joins TRBV6-6 to TRBJ1-2, with D perhaps TRBD1 (5 bases). Germline V CDR1 and CDR2: MNHNY, SVGAGI (reference sequence). V was cut by 6 bases and J by 8 bases, with 10 bases left in between. The CDR3 totals 11 residues. Here the CDR3 DNA reads TGTGCCAGCAGGACAGATCGGGGCTACACCTTC. This gives the protein CASRTDRGYTF.

Only one count was recorded for this clonotype. This chain joins TRBV5-1 and TRBJ1-1; TRBD1 is a possible D gene (5 bases). V gave up 0 bases and J gave up 8 bases, with 11 bases separating them. Germline V gene lookup returns CDR1 SGHRS and CDR2 YFSETQ. This CDR3 spans 13 amino acids. This CDR3 is CASSLAGGREAFF. The CDR3 nucleotides read TGCGCCAGCAGCTTGGCCGGGGGACGCGAAGCTTTCTTT.

This chain uses TRBV6-2 or TRBV6-3 with TRBJ2-1; D is undetermined. Germline V lookup: CDR1 MNHEY, CDR2 SVGEGT. V lost 3 bases, J lost 7 bases, and 7 bases lay in between. The CDR3 sequence is 12 residues long. CDR3 sequence reads: CASSYPGNEQFF. As DNA, the CDR3 is TGTGCCAGCAGTTATCCCGGGAATGAGCAGTTCTTC.

The gene calls are TRBV4-2 and TRBJ2-2; no clear D gene. The germline gives CDR1 LGHNA, CDR2 YNFKEQ. The ends were cut back, 6 bases at V and 5 bases at J, with 13 bases in the middle. CDR3 length equals 14 residues. The CDR3 DNA reads TGTGCCAGCAGGGACGGCGTAAAAACCGGGGAGCTGTTTTTT. Amino acids: CASRDGVKTGELFF.

The rearrangement joins TRBV28 to TRBJ1-1, with D unresolved. The CDR3 loop spans 12 amino acids. Trimming cost V 5 bases and J 5 bases, with 9 bases left between them. Germline V gene data show CDR1 as MDHEN and CDR2 as SYDVKM. DNA of the CDR3: TGTGCCAGCAGTACTCCTGGGACTGAAGCTTTCTTT. This codes for CASSTPGTEAFF.

The chain recombines TRBV18 with TRBJ2-5; D is unresolved. This CDR3 is built from 14 residues. The germline V and J ends were trimmed by 3 bases and 3 bases, with 11 bases remaining between them. Per germline, CDR1 KGHSH and CDR2 LQKENI. The CDR3 here is CASSPPLYKETQYF. CDR3 nucleotide sequence: TGTGCCAGCTCACCTCCACTATACAAAGAGACCCAGTACTTC. Variable domain in full (rest from reference TRBV18 and TRBJ2-5): NAGVMQNPRHLVRRRGQEARLRCSPMKGHSHVYWYRQLPEEGLKFMVYLQKENIIDESGMPKERFSAEFPKEGPSILRIQQVVRGDSAAYFCASSPPLYKETQYFGPGTRLLVL.

V is TRBV29-1 and J is TRBJ2-1; D may be TRBD1 or TRBD2 (5 bases each). This CDR3 comprises 12 residues. From germline, CDR1 is SQVTM and CDR2 ANQGSEA. Deletions cut 6 bases from V and 3 bases from J, with 9 bases between. The CDR3 DNA follows: TGCAGCGTCGGGGACGGCTACAATGAGCAGTTCTTC. This translates into CSVGDGYNEQFF.

CDR3 amino acids: CAWTRDIQGAGDTQYF. CDR3 nucleotides: TGTGCCTGGACTAGAGATATACAGGGGGCGGGAGATACGCAGTATTTT. V and J are TRBV30 and TRBJ2-3; TRBD1 matches at 9 bases. Germline CDR1 and CDR2: GTSNPN and SVGIG (reference sequence). The CDR3 totals 16 residues. With V trimmed by 4 bases and J by 5 bases, 13 bases remained unmatched.

The chain couples TRBV28 to TRBJ1-1; a weak D match, TRBD1 (6 bases). The V end was cut by 6 bases, the J end by 2 bases, with 13 bases between. The V gene's germline CDR1 is MDHEN and CDR2 SYDVKM. CDR3 length: 14 residues. In DNA form, the CDR3 reads TGTGCCAGCAGGGAAGGGACACCTAACACTGAAGCTTTCTTT. Its protein product is CASREGTPNTEAFF.

V usage is TRBV9 and J usage is TRBJ2-6; the D is unclear. Per the germline V gene, CDR1 is SGDLS and CDR2 is YYNGEE. The CDR3 is 13 amino acids. Trimming stripped 7 bases from V and 3 bases from J, with 8 bases between. CDR3 residues: CASGLGGANVLTF. The DNA for the CDR3 is TGTGCCAGCGGTTTGGGTGGGGCCAACGTCCTGACTTTC.

The V gene is TRBV29-1, the J gene TRBJ1-4; the D gene is possibly TRBD1 (6 bases). The CDR3 length is 13 residues. The ends were cut back, 7 bases at V and 5 bases at J, with 14 bases in the middle. Germline assignment: CDR1 SQVTM and CDR2 ANQGSEA. CDR3 nucleotides: TGCAGCGGAGGACAGAAGCTAAATGAAAAACTGTTTTTT. This encodes CSGGQKLNEKLFF.

V gene TRBV18 combines with J gene TRBJ2-3; 8 bases align to TRBD2. Germline V gene sequence: CDR1 KGHSH, CDR2 LQKENI. CDR3 length equals 15 residues. Unmatched junction bases numbered 4, after V lost 3 bases and J lost 2 bases. The CDR3 DNA is TGTGCCAGCTCACCGTCGGGGGGGAACACAGATACGCAGTATTTT. As protein: CASSPSGGNTDTQYF. The full variable domain, completed using reference TRBV18 and TRBJ2-3, is NAGVMQNPRHLVRRRGQEARLRCSPMKGHSHVYWYRQLPEEGLKFMVYLQKENIIDESGMPKERFSAEFPKEGPSILRIQQVVRGDSAAYFCASSPSGGNTDTQYFGPGTRLTVL.

The sample holds a few counts of this clonotype. This chain uses TRBV29-1 with TRBJ2-7, with D perhaps given as TRBD1 or TRBD2 (5 bases each). The CDR3 sequence is 16 residues long. Trimming shortened V by 4 bases and J by 1 base, and 20 bases separated the two germline ends. Germline-derived CDR1 and CDR2 are SQVTM and ANQGSEA. The CDR3 DNA reads as TGCAGCGTTGGCCTCGATGGGACCCTACGATCCTACGAGCAGTACTTC. Translation: CSVGLDGTLRSYEQYF.

Only one count was recorded for this clonotype. The chain couples TRBV12-3 or TRBV12-4 to TRBJ1-2, with 7 bases lining up with TRBD1. This CDR3 contains 15 residues. V shed 7 bases and J 6 bases; nucleotides not matched to a gene: 14. The CDR3: CASTPSGGRPNGYTF. The CDR3, as DNA: TGTGCCAGCACCCCCTCAGGGGGGCGTCCGAATGGCTACACCTTC.

The V call is TRBV7-9, the J call TRBJ2-2; TRBD1 might be the D (6 bases). The germline V gene encodes CDR1 SEHNR and CDR2 FQNEAQ (reference sequence). V lost 4 bases, J lost 1 base, and 19 bases lay in between. The length of the CDR3 is 18 residues. Here the CDR3 DNA reads TGTGCCAGCAGCTCACCCAGGCTTGACAGGATGAACACCGGGGAGCTGTTTTTT. It yields the protein CASSSPRLDRMNTGELFF.

The chain links TRBV20-1 to TRBJ2-1, with D maybe TRBD2 (6 bases). V was pared by 5 bases and J by 9 bases, with 17 bases between. The CDR3 length is 13 residues. Germline-derived CDR1 and CDR2 are DFQATT and SNEGSKA (reference sequence). CDR3 DNA sequence: TGCAGTGCTGCCCGGGACTCCGCTCTTGAGCAGTTCTTC. As protein: CSAARDSALEQFF.

The chain combines TRBV4-3 with TRBJ1-2; perhaps TRBD1 as D (6 bases). Trimming stripped 0 bases from V and 5 bases from J, with 10 bases between. This CDR3 region has 14 residues. Per germline, CDR1 LGHNA and CDR2 YSLEER. The CDR3 DNA is TGCGCCAGCAGCCAAGACCCCGGACAGTATGGCTACACCTTC. It is translated as CASSQDPGQYGYTF.

The rearrangement joins TRBV4-2 to TRBJ2-7; 11 bases match TRBD2. The CDR3 loop spans 15 amino acids. The germline gives CDR1 LGHNA, CDR2 YNFKEQ. Trimming cost V 5 bases and J 1 base; bases outside gene matches: 4. In nucleotides, the CDR3 is TGTGCCAGCAGCAAAGGACTAGCGGGTTCCTACGAGCAGTACTTC. Amino acids: CASSKGLAGSYEQYF.

The V call is TRBV25-1, the J call TRBJ2-7, with 11 bases identical to TRBD1. The V and J ends lost 3 bases and 2 bases, in that order; junction bases with no gene match: 6. This CDR3 comprises 16 residues. Germline V gene sequence: CDR1 MGHDK, CDR2 SYGVNS. CDR3 nucleotide sequence: TGTGCCAGCAGTGACTTGGGACAGGGGGATCCCTACGAGCAGTACTTC. Its translation: CASSDLGQGDPYEQYF.

The chain is built from TRBV2 and TRBJ1-2, with 8 bases that match TRBD1. In germline, CDR1 is SNHLY, CDR2 FYNNEI. The CDR3 loop spans 14 amino acids. The J segment lost 8 bases and the V segment lost 3 bases, leaving 8 bases of the junction unmatched. DNA for the CDR3: TGTGCCAGCAGTGACGACAGGGGTATGTACGGCTACACCTTC. It is translated as CASSDDRGMYGYTF.

The V gene is TRBV21-1, the J gene TRBJ2-7; the listed D gene, TRBD1, was not tested against the DNA. TRBV21-1 is marked as a pseudogene. This CDR3 region has 17 residues. The CDR3 is CASSKKGDRTSSYEQYF. In DNA form, the CDR3 reads TGTGCCAGCAGCAAAAAGGGGGACAGGACGAGCTCCTACGAGCAGTACTTC.

This chain joins TRBV20-1 and TRBJ2-5; 13 bases are shared with TRBD2. The ends lost 6 bases at V and 7 bases at J; junction bases unmatched: 11. The CDR3 contains 15 residues. Germline CDR1 reads DFQATT; CDR2 reads SNEGSKA (reference sequence). The CDR3 bases are TGCAGTGCCTTGGGACTAGCGGGGCCCCCGGGGACCCAGTACTTC. Encoded protein: CSALGLAGPPGTQYF.